This note documents a single TCR beta chain sequence. The data were taken from a study of shared clonotypes between healthy human individuals. Naive-designated CD8 cells lacked CD45RO, were positively enriched for CCR7, and omitted terminally differentiated effector memory CD45RA+ cells. Repertoires were generated with immunoSEQ multiplex PCR, while TCRdb's copy carries only in-frame clones and drops some. The repertoire has hundreds of thousands of clones, roughly 95% of them found once; the top ten carry 0.11%. The CDR3 totals 13 residues. Trimming removed 6 bases at V and 1 base at J, with 9 bases between. Per the germline V gene, CDR1 is SNHLY and CDR2 is FYNNEI.

This chain joins TRBV2 and TRBJ1-1; D not certain. The sample comprised naive CD8+ T cells sorted from blood. The TCR comes from a woman aged 25 to 45 in good health. The CDR3 nucleotides read TGTGCCAGCAGCGTCACTAGGAACACTGAAGCTTTCTTT. Its translation: CASSVTRNTEAFF.